These 17 T cell receptor beta chains originate from one sample sequenced in a study of T cell responses to AZD1222 COVID-19 vaccine. The method was immunoSEQ multiplex PCR; TCRdb's version includes in-frame clones alone and lacks a portion of them. This table holds around 70,000 clones, around nine tenths found once. The starting material was peripheral blood, obtained 28 days after the second AZD1222 dose. The receptor source for this set is an adult who received the AZD1222 COVID-19 vaccine.

This chain links TRBV2 with TRBJ2-4, with 7 nucleotides matching TRBD1. Germline CDR1 SNHLY, CDR2 FYNNEI. The CDR3 spans 17 residues. With 0 bases clipped from V and 0 bases from J, the junction kept 5 bases outside the gene matches. CDR3 loop: CASSEAGTALAKNIQYF. CDR3 in DNA: TGTGCCAGCAGTGAAGCGGGGACAGCCCTAGCCAAAAACATTCAGTACTTC.

The chain links TRBV7-4 to TRBJ2-2, with TRBD2 identical over 7 bases. V shed 7 bases and J 4 bases; nucleotides not matched to a gene: 12. The length of the CDR3 is 16 residues. CDR1 is SGHVT, CDR2 SQSDAQ, per germline. CDR3 in amino acids: CASTGGRADLTGELFF. In DNA form, the CDR3 reads TGTGCCAGCACCGGGGGGAGGGCAGACCTCACCGGGGAGCTGTTTTTT.

The rearrangement uses TRBV5-4 and TRBJ2-2; D possibly corresponds to TRBD2 (5 bases). Germline CDR1 SGHNT, CDR2 YYREEE (reference sequence). With 5 bases removed from V and 2 bases from J, the gap between germline ends came to 10 bases. The CDR3 covers 14 residues. The CDR3 DNA sequence: TGTGCCAGCAGTTTTAGCGTTAACACCGGGGAGCTGTTTTTT. This codes for CASSFSVNTGELFF.

This chain connects TRBV6-6 to TRBJ1-5, with D unclear. This CDR3 region has 11 residues. Germline-derived CDR1 and CDR2 are MNHNY and SVGAGI (reference sequence). The V end was cut by 6 bases, the J end by 3 bases, with 3 bases between. The CDR3 loop reads CASSTNQPQHF. Here the CDR3 DNA reads TGTGCCAGCAGCACCAATCAGCCCCAGCATTTT.

The chain has TRBV3-1 (or the pseudogene TRBV3-2) and TRBJ2-2; either TRBD1 or TRBD2 may supply D (5 bases each). V dropped 5 bases and J dropped 2 bases, with 9 bases sitting between them. The V gene's germline CDR1 is LGHDT and CDR2 YNNKEL (reference sequence). CDR3 length: 14 amino acids. The CDR3 protein is CASSSGGNTGELFF. The CDR3, as DNA: TGTGCCAGCAGCTCTGGGGGTAACACCGGGGAGCTGTTTTTT.

This sequence joins TRBV10-2 and TRBJ1-1, with 11 bases matching TRBD1. The CDR3 spans 14 residues. After removal of 7 bases from V and 4 bases from J, the junction contained 5 bases not matched to a gene. The germline V gene has CDR1 WSHSY and CDR2 SAAADI. CDR3 loop: CASNSGTGGTEAFF. DNA of the CDR3: TGCGCCAGCAATTCCGGGACAGGGGGCACTGAAGCTTTCTTT.

The chain couples TRBV18 to TRBJ1-1, with D possibly being TRBD1 (6 bases). V was clipped by 4 bases and J by 0 bases, with 9 bases between them. Germline-derived CDR1 and CDR2 are KGHSH and LQKENI. The CDR3 consists of 14 residues. The CDR3 is CASSLGGLNTEAFF. The CDR3 DNA reads as TGTGCCAGCTCACTGGGGGGCTTGAACACTGAAGCTTTCTTT.

Note on this clone: In the same sample, other DNA sequences code for this CDR3. The genes are TRBV11-3 and TRBJ2-1; D may correspond to TRBD1 or TRBD2 (5 bases each). Trimming took 1 base from V and 0 from J, leaving 7 bases between them. This CDR3 is 15 amino acids long. Germline V CDR1 and CDR2: SGHNT, YENEEA. Written as DNA, the CDR3 is TGTGCCAGCAGCTTAGCCGGGACCTCCTACAATGAGCAGTTCTTC. Protein product: CASSLAGTSYNEQFF.

The chain uses TRBV27 and TRBJ2-1; D remains ambiguous. The V gene lost 7 bases and the J gene lost 0 bases, with 13 bases spanning the gap. Germline assignment: CDR1 MNHEY and CDR2 SMNVEV (reference sequence). This CDR3 is 15 amino acids long. The CDR3 sequence is CASTLSASSYNEQFF. The CDR3, as DNA: TGTGCCAGCACCCTATCGGCGAGCTCCTACAATGAGCAGTTCTTC.

The gene calls are TRBV6-6 and TRBJ2-5, with D possibly being TRBD1 or TRBD2 (5 bases each). V was pared by 7 bases and J by 5 bases, with 17 bases between. This CDR3 comprises 14 residues. CDR1 is MNHNY, CDR2 SVGAGI, per germline (reference sequence). CDR3: CASKIPREGETQYF. The CDR3 region has the DNA TGTGCCAGCAAAATTCCCCGTGAGGGGGAGACCCAGTACTTC.

The rearrangement uses TRBV24-1 and TRBJ2-5; 11 bases line up with TRBD2. Trimming at V came to 4 bases and at J to 4 bases, leaving 4 bases not matched to a gene. Germline V gene data show CDR1 as KGHDR and CDR2 as SFDVKD. The CDR3 spans 15 residues. This CDR3 reads CATSDTGTSGETQYF. CDR3 sequence (DNA): TGTGCCACCAGTGACACCGGGACTAGCGGAGAGACCCAGTACTTC.

V gene TRBV19 combines with J gene TRBJ2-7; perhaps TRBD1 as D (5 bases). CDR1 is LNHDA and CDR2 is SQIVND in the germline V gene (reference sequence). CDR3 length equals 11 residues. V was clipped by 11 bases and J by 6 bases, with 14 bases between them. The CDR3 nucleotides read TGTGCCTCTACTGACAGCTCCGAGCAGTACTTC. This codes for CASTDSSEQYF.

The chain carries TRBV12-3 or TRBV12-4 and TRBJ1-2, with D perhaps TRBD1 (5 bases). CDR3 size: 13 residues. Trimming shortened V by 3 bases and J by 4 bases, and 9 bases separated the two germline ends. The CDR3 DNA follows: TGTGCCAGCAGTTTGCAAGGGACCTATGGCTACACCTTC. Encoded protein: CASSLQGTYGYTF.

The chain is built from TRBV18 and TRBJ2-7, with D unresolved. Germline-derived CDR1 and CDR2 are KGHSH and LQKENI. V was shortened by 5 bases and J by 1 base, with 12 bases between the two germline ends. The CDR3 is 14 residues long. CDR3 DNA: TGTGCCAGCTCATCGGTTCGACAATCCTACGAGCAGTACTTC. This codes for CASSSVRQSYEQYF.

V usage is TRBV18 and J usage is TRBJ1-5; 7 bases fit TRBD1. The CDR3 has 15 residues. The germline V gene encodes CDR1 KGHSH and CDR2 LQKENI. The V gene end was trimmed by 5 bases and the J gene end by 0 bases; junction bases not matched to a gene: 4. The CDR3 sequence is CASSAGQLSNQPQHF. Here the CDR3 DNA reads TGTGCCAGCTCAGCGGGACAGCTTAGCAATCAGCCCCAGCATTTT.

The genes are TRBV18 and TRBJ1-2, with unresolved D. Germline values: CDR1 KGHSH, CDR2 LQKENI. This CDR3 has 14 residues. The V gene lost 3 bases and the J gene lost 4 bases, with 12 bases spanning the gap. CDR3 in DNA: TGTGCCAGCTCACCGATCGGACGGTTCTATGGCTACACCTTC. Encoded protein: CASSPIGRFYGYTF.

The V and J genes are TRBV19 and TRBJ2-1; a weak D match, TRBD1 (8 bases). Germline CDR1 reads LNHDA; CDR2 reads SQIVND (reference sequence). V gave up 5 bases and J gave up 9 bases, with 20 bases separating them. This CDR3 has 15 residues. CDR3 in DNA: TGTGCCAGTAGTGTTGTTACAGGGGGACTATTTGAGCAGTTCTTC. The encoded protein is CASSVVTGGLFEQFF.